This T cell receptor beta chain was found in a study of T cells expressing NK-cell markers. The length of the CDR3 is 15 residues. After re-calling the 5' RACE reads, TCRdb lists one entry per CDR3 protein, DNA absent. This repertoire includes about 390,000 distinct CDR3 sequences. The chain is built from TRBV12-3 or TRBV12-4 and TRBJ1-1; TCRdb outputs TRBD1, but without DNA this stays unchecked. Sequenced input: blood T cells: a sorted CD56 or NKG2C T cell subset, CD4+ or CD8+ T cells, or bulk PBMC T cells (not recorded which). The sequence was collected from a woman between 50 and 59 years old in good health. CDR3 protein: CASCLGAEGNTEAFF.